This TCR beta chain appears in the sequencing data of a study of T cells in localized non-small cell lung cancer. CDR1 and CDR2 (germline): MNHNS, SASEGT. CDR3 size: 15 residues. V trimming: 6 bases; J trimming: 2 bases; junction bases outside the gene matches: 10. Assay: immunoSEQ multiplex PCR; the TCRdb copy retains only in-frame clones and omits some. The sample contains roughly 27,000 clones, approximately 90% of which appear only once. In regard to this clone: The antigen is not known.

Regarding the study as a whole: A median of around 58 clones ranked among the top 100 in tumor appeared in adjacent lung.

The input for sequencing was peripheral blood, taken before any cancer treatment. The source of this sequence is a female donor aged 60 or older with stage I lung adenocarcinoma. The chain has TRBV6-1 and TRBJ2-7; TRBD1 aligns across 7 bases. The CDR3 DNA is TGTGCCAGCAGCTCTCCAGGGGGACCCACCTACGAGCAGTACTTC. As protein: CASSSPGGPTYEQYF.